Presented here are 16 T cell receptor beta chains from one specimen sequenced in a study of blood T cells in healthy people across ages. Next came a second PCR, run for about 7 to 12 cycles, which used a sample-barcoded 5' primer along with a J-beta primer mix. TCRdb re-analysed the 5' RACE reads in MiXCR, keeping a single row per CDR3 protein. Of more than 900,000 distinct CDR3 sequences in the sample, under 30% are singletons; the top ten hold 0.65% to 0.95%. Separately, the same data were catalogued under a study of T cells of mothers and their children.

The material sequenced was blood. All receptors derive from a girl aged 2 to 10 in good health.

The table lists this clonotype with a few counts. The chain carries TRBV29-1 and TRBJ2-6; D may be TRBD1 (6 bases). V shed 4 bases and J shed 3 bases, with 16 bases lying between them. This CDR3 comprises 16 residues. The V gene's germline CDR1 is SQVTM and CDR2 ANQGSEA. The CDR3 bases are TGCAGCGTTGTACAGGGAAGTGGAGGTGGGGCCAACGTCCTGACTTTC. This sequence encodes CSVVQGSGGGANVLTF.

The V gene is TRBV6-2 or TRBV6-3, the J gene TRBJ1-2; TRBD1 matches 7 bases. Trimming cost V 5 bases and J 4 bases; bases outside gene matches: 7. Looked up from germline, CDR1 is MNHEY and CDR2 is SVGEGT. This CDR3 is built from 14 residues. For the CDR3, the DNA is TGTGCCAGCAGTGTGGACAGGAACTTCTATGGCTACACCTTC. Translating gives CASSVDRNFYGYTF.

This clonotype has a count of ten or more. The chain recombines TRBV6-1 with TRBJ2-5; 10 bases are shared with TRBD1. Germline lookup yields CDR1 MNHNS and CDR2 SASEGT. This CDR3 has 13 amino acids. The V gene end was trimmed by 6 bases and the J gene end by 5 bases; junction bases not matched to a gene: 3. The CDR3 region has the DNA TGTGCCAGCAGGACAGGGGGCGGGGAGACCCAGTACTTC. Translation: CASRTGGGETQYF.

This clonotype has only a few counts. This CDR3 is CASSLVQGNEKLFF. The CDR3 nucleotides are TGTGCCAGCAGCTTAGTACAGGGGAATGAAAAACTGTTTTTT. The chain recombines TRBV13 with TRBJ1-4; 7 bases are shared with TRBD1. Germline CDR1 and CDR2: PRHDT and FYEKMQ (reference sequence). V lost 1 base to trimming and J lost 5 bases; unmatched junction nucleotides: 1. The CDR3 runs 14 residues.

The chain couples TRBV27 to TRBJ2-1, with D unresolved. Germline-derived CDR1 and CDR2 are MNHEY and SMNVEV (reference sequence). With 5 bases removed from V and 7 bases from J, the gap between germline ends came to 15 bases. The CDR3 is 14 residues long. This CDR3 is CASSTNLLGNEQFF. CDR3 nucleotides: TGTGCCAGCAGTACCAACCTCCTAGGAAATGAGCAGTTCTTC.

The CDR3 is CASSPPGSPEAFF. In DNA form, the CDR3 reads TGTGCCAGCAGCCCCCCGGGGAGTCCTGAAGCTTTCTTT. The V call is TRBV7-2, the J call TRBJ1-1, with D unresolved. The V end lost 5 bases, the J end lost 6 bases, and 13 bases lay between the germline ends. The CDR3 loop spans 13 amino acids. CDR1 and CDR2 from the germline V gene are SGHTA and FQGNSA.

This clonotype was found a few times. V and J are TRBV13 and TRBJ2-3; 7 bases fit TRBD2. The CDR3 contains 15 residues. V was clipped by 7 bases and J by 2 bases; unmatched bases: 9. In germline, CDR1 is PRHDT, CDR2 FYEKMQ (reference sequence). The CDR3 coding sequence is TGTGCCAGCAATTCAGCGGGGCATAACACAGATACGCAGTATTTT. As protein: CASNSAGHNTDTQYF.

This clonotype was seen a handful of times. The gene calls are TRBV3-1 and TRBJ2-7; tentatively, D is TRBD1 (5 bases). Germline V gene data show CDR1 as LGHDT and CDR2 as YNNKEL (reference sequence). Deletions cut 3 bases from V and 4 bases from J, with 16 bases between. This CDR3 spans 15 amino acids. CDR3 amino acids: CASSQQPTARYEQYF. The CDR3 bases are TGTGCCAGCAGCCAGCAACCGACAGCCCGGTACGAGCAGTACTTC.

The V call is TRBV12-3 or TRBV12-4, the J call TRBJ2-5, with D maybe TRBD2 (6 bases). V was clipped by 2 bases and J by 5 bases, with 15 bases between them. The CDR3 has 15 amino acids. Here the CDR3 reads CASSLNRLGWETQYF. Written as DNA, the CDR3 is TGTGCCAGCAGTTTAAACAGACTAGGTTGGGAGACCCAGTACTTC.

To note about this clonotype: At one of its ends the junction is not consistent with the germline gene, which may arise from a read error. This chain uses TRBV15 with TRBJ2-5, with D maybe TRBD2 (5 bases). Looked up from germline, CDR1 is LNHNV and CDR2 is YYDKDF (reference sequence). The CDR3 extends over 13 amino acids. Written as DNA, the CDR3 is TGTGCCACCAGCATACGGGATGCGCAGACCCACTACTTC. Its protein is CATSIRDAQTHYF.

The rearrangement links TRBV2 to TRBJ1-1, with D unclear. The CDR3 runs to 13 residues. Germline V gene lookup returns CDR1 SNHLY and CDR2 FYNNEI. V gave up 4 bases and J gave up 11 bases, with 17 bases separating them. The CDR3 loop is CASSGSERVRAFF. CDR3 DNA sequence: TGTGCCAGCAGTGGTTCTGAGAGGGTTCGGGCTTTCTTT.

The V gene is TRBV15, the J gene TRBJ1-4; D unclear. This CDR3 is 12 amino acids long. V lost 6 bases and J lost 8, with 10 bases in between. Germline CDR1 LNHNV, CDR2 YYDKDF (reference sequence). CDR3 nucleotides: TGTGCCACCAGACAGAGAGGAGAAAAACTGTTTTTT. This translates into CATRQRGEKLFF.

CDR3 nucleotides: TGTGCCAGCAGCCAACGAGCGGGGGGCCGGGATGAGCAGTTCTTC. Amino acid sequence: CASSQRAGGRDEQFF. The chain is built from TRBV3-1 and TRBJ2-5; 9 nucleotides align to TRBD2. TRBJ2-1 matches the DNA end more closely, so the J call is doubtful. The germline CDR1 and CDR2 sequences are LGHDT and YNNKEL (reference sequence). The CDR3 is 15 amino acids.

The chain is built from TRBV21-1 and TRBJ2-5; TRBD1 was called by the table and not checked on the DNA. TRBV21-1 is given as a pseudogene. The CDR3 runs 15 residues. In nucleotides, the CDR3 is TGTGCCGGAAGGGGGTTCACAGGGGATGGGGAGACCCAGTACTTC. Translating it yields CAGRGFTGDGETQYF.

The chain combines TRBV6-5 with TRBJ2-7; 11 positions match TRBD2. CDR1 MNHEY and CDR2 SVGAGI come from the germline V gene. The CDR3 extends over 15 amino acids. Trimming took 6 bases from V and 3 from J; bases not matched to a gene: 7. The CDR3 is CASRALAGGSYEQYF. CDR3 DNA sequence: TGTGCCAGCAGGGCCCTAGCGGGGGGTAGCTACGAGCAGTACTTC.

In the case of this clonotype: No conserved phenylalanine or tryptophan ends this CDR3, so it is likely a read error. The chain combines TRBV29-1 with TRBJ2-7; the match to TRBD2 covers 8 bases. The germline V gene encodes CDR1 SQVTM and CDR2 ANQGSEA. The trim removed 6 bases at V and 2 bases at J, leaving 12 bases unmatched. There are 15 residues in the CDR3. The CDR3, as DNA: TGCAGCGTCGAGGATTATAGCGGGATAGCCTACGAGCAGTACCTC. Translation gives CSVEDYSGIAYEQYL.